A single sample is the source of the 2 T cell receptor beta chains below, sequenced in a study of cytomegalovirus exposure and HLA in healthy donors. Measured with immunoSEQ multiplex PCR; TCRdb has only the in-frame clones, and not every one. The sample has some 340,000 clones, around 90% seen once. The sample taken for sequencing was PBMCs. Receptor source: a woman aged 25 to 39 in good health and CMV-seropositive.

This chain links TRBV27 with TRBJ2-1, with D possibly being TRBD2 (7 bases). Germline V gene data show CDR1 as MNHEY and CDR2 as SMNVEV (reference sequence). Between the trimmed V and J ends, which lost 5 bases and 8 bases, there was a span of 19 bases. This CDR3 has 15 residues. In nucleotides, the CDR3 is TGTGCCAGCAGTCCCACTAGTAGGGGGGGTGATGAGCAGTTCTTC. Translated: CASSPTSRGGDEQFF.

The V and J genes are TRBV28 and TRBJ1-2, with 10 bases that match TRBD1. CDR3 length equals 16 residues. From germline, CDR1 is MDHEN and CDR2 SYDVKM. V lost 6 bases, J lost 4 bases, and 11 bases stayed unmatched. The CDR3 here is CASSLGGTGDSYGYTF. The CDR3 nucleotides read TGTGCCAGCAGCTTGGGGGGGACAGGGGACTCCTATGGCTACACCTTC.